The T cell receptor beta chain described here comes from a study of shared clonotypes between healthy human individuals. As handled by the study authors: Junction-only immunoSEQ sequences carried no quality scores, so filtering differed. Method: immunoSEQ multiplex PCR; TCRdb's copy keeps in-frame clones and lacks some. The V and J calls and the clone size are those of that table, but D and trimming were determined from the DNA. The sample records roughly 95,000 clones, approximately 44% being singletons. This CDR3 contains 13 residues. The germline CDR1 and CDR2 sequences are MGHDK and SYGVNS. V was pared by 4 bases and J by 5 bases, with 11 bases between.

Sequenced sample: PBMCs. The chain joins TRBV25-1 to TRBJ2-5; D may be TRBD2 (5 bases). This TCR came from a woman in her thirties or forties in good health. Some clones in this sample may be carry-over from other donors' samples. DNA for the CDR3: TGTGCCAGCAGTGGGCGCGGGCTTGAGACCCAGTACTTC. It yields the protein CASSGRGLETQYF.